This TCR beta chain was documented in a study of tumor-infiltrating lymphocytes in primary liver carcinoma. They got blood RNA out of unsorted whole blood and also pulled out germline DNA. Among the patients, all had chronic HBV infection and none had been treated. Researchers generated TCR beta cDNA from 500 to 600 ng of total RNA, relying on a constant-region primer. The TCR beta library was amplified through three nested multiplex PCR rounds in a modified ARM-PCR procedure. PCR rounds one and two used TRBV1-TRBV30 forward primers with a C-beta reverse primer for 10 cycles each. TCRdb ran MiXCR on the multiplex PCR reads and lists one entry per CDR3 protein. The sample yields approximately 330,000 distinct CDR3 sequences, around 60% seen once. This CDR3 region has 13 residues. CDR1 is SGHRS and CDR2 is YFSETQ in the germline V gene. Trimming stripped 7 bases from V and 4 bases from J, with 13 bases between.

About this clonotype: No antigen is known for it.

Study-level results: Tumor region pairs showed greater overlap than either tumor-adjacent or tumor-blood pairs did.

The chain uses TRBV5-1 and TRBJ2-3; possible D gene TRBD2, 6 bases. The receptor comes from a man aged 40-50 years with primary liver carcinoma and hepatitis B virus infection. Material for sequencing was peripheral blood. CDR3 nucleotides: TGCGCCAGCGGTGGGGGGATGGCAGATACGCAGTATTTT. Encoded protein: CASGGGMADTQYF.